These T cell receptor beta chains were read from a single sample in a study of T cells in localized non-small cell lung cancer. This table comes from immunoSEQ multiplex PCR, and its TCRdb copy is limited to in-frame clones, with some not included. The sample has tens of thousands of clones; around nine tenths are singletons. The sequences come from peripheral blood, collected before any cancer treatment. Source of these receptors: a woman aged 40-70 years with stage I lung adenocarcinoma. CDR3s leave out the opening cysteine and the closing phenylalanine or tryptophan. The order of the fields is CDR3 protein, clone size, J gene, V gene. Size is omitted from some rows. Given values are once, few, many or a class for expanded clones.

CDR3 protein: ASSFQGSAETQY
clone size: -
J gene: TRBJ2-5
V gene: TRBV7-2

CDR3 protein: ASSLQGGGASEQY
clone size: -
J gene: TRBJ2-7
V gene: TRBV5-1

CDR3 protein: ASSPWTSSTDTQY
clone size: -
J gene: TRBJ2-3
V gene: TRBV11-2

CDR3 protein: ASSLSGQGAYGYT
clone size: -
J gene: TRBJ1-2
V gene: TRBV7-9

CDR3 protein: ASSATNGGGELF
clone size: -
J gene: TRBJ2-2
V gene: TRBV2

CDR3 protein: ASSEHPNSPLH
clone size: few
J gene: TRBJ1-6
V gene: TRBV2

CDR3 protein: ASTFRIGEANEQF
clone size: -
J gene: TRBJ2-1
V gene: TRBV6-1

CDR3 protein: AWSDFSNQPQH
clone size: -
J gene: TRBJ1-5
V gene: TRBV30

CDR3 protein: ASSVPPPGSGNQPQH
clone size: -
J gene: TRBJ1-5
V gene: TRBV2

CDR3 protein: ASGRGGLYNEQF
clone size: -
J gene: TRBJ2-1
V gene: TRBV7-3